Below are 28 T cell receptor beta chains sequenced from a single sample in a study of blood T cells in healthy people across ages. A second PCR, run for about 7 to 11 cycles, used a sample-barcoded 5' primer plus a J-beta primer mix. Using its own MiXCR run on the 5' RACE reads, TCRdb lists one record per CDR3 protein. Of about 930,000 distinct CDR3 sequences in the sample, 25% to 35% were seen once. This same sample was also part of a study on T cells of mothers and their children.

The sample consisted of blood. Source of these receptors: a woman aged 40 to 49 in good health.

The V and J genes are TRBV29-1 and TRBJ1-1; no clear D. Germline CDR1 is SQVTM and CDR2 is ANQGSEA. This CDR3 has 13 amino acids. V shed 8 bases and J shed 1 base, with 14 bases lying between them. The DNA of the CDR3 is TGCAGCACCCAGATGGCAGAGAACACTGAAGCTTTCTTT. Translation: CSTQMAENTEAFF.

Regarding this clonotype: A much larger clone differs by one base, so this may be a read error. The chain uses TRBV14 and TRBJ2-3, with TRBD2 identical over 9 bases. This CDR3 contains 15 residues. CDR1 and CDR2 (germline): SGHDN, FVKESK. The trim removed 5 bases at V and 2 bases at J, leaving 5 bases unmatched. CDR3 nucleotides: TGTGCCAGCAGCTTCCTAGCGGGGACCACAGATACGCAGTATTTT. This translates into CASSFLAGTTDTQYF. Complete variable domain (other parts from reference TRBV14 and TRBJ2-3): EAGVTQFPSHSVIEKGQTVTLRCDPISGHDNLYWYRRVMGKEIKFLLHFVKESKQDESGMPNNRFLAERTGGTYSTLKVQPAELEDSGVYFCASSFLAGTTDTQYFGPGTRLTVL.

This clonotype was counted many times. The chain recombines TRBV5-1 with TRBJ2-7; D gene unclear. Trimming stripped 2 bases from V and 2 bases from J, with 5 bases between. CDR1 and CDR2 (germline): SGHRS, YFSETQ. The CDR3 runs 12 residues. The CDR3, as DNA: TGCGCCAGCAGCTTTGGCACCTACGAGCAGTACTTC. Translation gives CASSFGTYEQYF. The full variable domain, in which reference TRBV5-1 and TRBJ2-7 provide the parts outside the CDR3, is KAGVTQTPRYLIKTRGQQVTLSCSPISGHRSVSWYQQTPGQGLQFLFEYFSETQRNKGNFPGRFSGRQFSNSRSEMNVSTLELGDSALYLCASSFGTYEQYFGPGTRLTVT.

This sequence joins TRBV6-6 and TRBJ2-5, with 13 bases that match TRBD2. Gene TRBJ2-7 matches the end of the DNA better, so the J call may be wrong. Germline V gives CDR1 MNHNY, CDR2 SVGAGI (reference sequence). The CDR3 is made up of 15 amino acids. The CDR3 DNA reads as TGTGCCAGCACCCCTGAGGGACTAGCGGGAACCGAGCAGTACTTC. It codes for CASTPEGLAGTEQYF.

The J gene is TRBJ2-3, the V gene TRBV27, with 9 bases identical to TRBD2. There are 15 residues in the CDR3. V lost 2 bases and J lost 5; bases outside the gene matches: 5. Germline lookup yields CDR1 MNHEY and CDR2 SMNVEV (reference sequence). The CDR3 reads CASSLGREGQDTQYF. In DNA, the CDR3 is TGTGCCAGCAGTTTAGGGCGGGAGGGGCAAGATACGCAGTATTTT.

This clonotype was seen many times. V gene TRBV28 combines with J gene TRBJ2-5, with D tentatively TRBD1 or TRBD2 (5 bases each). CDR3 length: 14 residues. Trimming removed 7 bases at V and 5 bases at J, with 17 bases between. Germline CDR1 MDHEN, CDR2 SYDVKM. The CDR3 loop is CASTTGSTGETQYF. As DNA, the CDR3 is TGTGCCAGCACTACAGGCTCAACGGGGGAGACCCAGTACTTC. The full variable domain, rest sourced from reference TRBV28 and TRBJ2-5, is DVKVTQSSRYLVKRTGEKVFLECVQDMDHENMFWYRQDPGLGLRLIYFSYDVKMKEKGDIPEGYSVSREKKERFSLILESASTNQTSMYLCASTTGSTGETQYFGPGTRLLVL.

Concerning this clonotype itself: This CDR3 fails to terminate in the conserved phenylalanine or tryptophan, so it likely reflects a read error. This chain uses TRBV5-1 with TRBJ2-7; D uncertain. CDR3 length equals 17 residues. Looked up from germline, CDR1 is SGHRS and CDR2 is YFSETQ. The ends were cut back, 2 bases at V and 0 bases at J, with 18 bases in the middle. Here the CDR3 DNA reads TGCGCCAGCAGCTTCCCTGGGTCAGTCCTAAGCTCCTACGAGCAGTACTTG. Protein: CASSFPGSVLSSYEQYL.

The chain has TRBV7-2 and TRBJ2-7; a weak D match, TRBD2 (5 bases). Trimming removed 11 bases from V and 5 bases from J, with 13 bases in between. CDR3 size: 11 residues. The germline gives CDR1 SGHTA, CDR2 FQGNSA. The CDR3 DNA follows: TGTGCCGCGGGTGGCTTCGACGAGCAGTACTTC. Amino acid sequence: CAAGGFDEQYF.

This clonotype was seen a few times. The chain links TRBV20-1 to TRBJ1-5; possible D gene TRBD1, 6 bases. CDR1 DFQATT and CDR2 SNEGSKA come from the germline V gene (reference sequence). CDR3 length: 14 amino acids. The germline V and J ends were trimmed by 0 bases and 5 bases, with 11 bases remaining between them. The CDR3 loop is CSARDRSGDQPQHF. The CDR3 DNA sequence: TGCAGTGCTAGAGATCGGTCAGGGGATCAGCCCCAGCATTTT.

V and J are TRBV5-1 and TRBJ2-2; D call uncertain. Looked up from germline, CDR1 is SGHRS and CDR2 is YFSETQ. V dropped 5 bases and J dropped 5 bases, with 4 bases sitting between them. CDR3 length equals 11 residues. CDR3 sequence (DNA): TGCGCCAGCAGGGAAACCGGGGAGCTGTTTTTT. It codes for CASRETGELFF.

At least ten counts were recorded for this clonotype. CDR3 in DNA: TGTGCCACCAGCAGGGGACAGGGGCACACAGATACGCAGTATTTT. Protein: CATSRGQGHTDTQYF. The chain carries TRBV15 and TRBJ2-3; 10 bases agree with TRBD1. This CDR3 region has 15 residues. The V and J ends lost 3 bases and 2 bases, in that order; junction bases with no gene match: 2. CDR1 is LNHNV, CDR2 YYDKDF, per germline (reference sequence).

The V gene is TRBV29-1, the J gene TRBJ2-7; TRBD1 matches at 9 bases. Germline CDR1 SQVTM, CDR2 ANQGSEA. The V gene end was trimmed by 5 bases and the J gene end by 4 bases; junction bases not matched to a gene: 9. The CDR3 spans 14 residues. For the CDR3, the DNA is TGCAGCGTTAGAGGACAGGGGAATAAGTACGAGCAGTACTTC. Protein product: CSVRGQGNKYEQYF.

There are a few counts of this clonotype. The chain joins TRBV20-1 to TRBJ2-3; no clear D. The length of the CDR3 is 14 residues. The V end was cut by 3 bases, the J end by 1 base, with 11 bases between. CDR1 is DFQATT and CDR2 is SNEGSKA in the germline V gene (reference sequence). The DNA for the CDR3 is TGCAGTGCTAGCCCCCCCCGGGGCACAGATACGCAGTATTTT. Translation gives CSASPPRGTDTQYF.

The table lists this clonotype with many counts. The rearrangement uses TRBV20-1 and TRBJ1-2; D ambiguous. CDR3 length: 11 residues. Germline lookup yields CDR1 DFQATT and CDR2 SNEGSKA (reference sequence). Trimming removed 5 bases from V and 4 bases from J, with 8 bases in between. This CDR3 reads CSALHGYGYTF. The CDR3 DNA is TGCAGTGCTCTACATGGCTATGGCTACACCTTC.

A word on this clonotype: Germline is not matched at one junction end, which may reflect a read error. J is TRBJ2-7 and V is TRBV5-6; possibly TRBD1 or TRBD2 for D (5 bases each). The CDR3 sequence is 13 residues long. Germline V lookup: CDR1 SGHDT, CDR2 YYEEEE. CDR3 region: CARSLGTTYEQYF. DNA of the CDR3: TGTGCCCGCAGCTTGGGGACGACCTACGAGCAGTACTTC.

The genes are TRBV12-3 or TRBV12-4 and TRBJ2-1; 7 bases agree with TRBD1. Trimming cost V 4 bases and J 8 bases; bases outside gene matches: 14. The length of the CDR3 is 16 residues. DNA for the CDR3: TGTGCCAGCAGTTCGGGGACAGCCGGGTTCAAGGATGAGCAGTTCTTC. Translation: CASSSGTAGFKDEQFF.

At least ten counts were recorded for this clonotype. This chain links TRBV2 with TRBJ2-7; the D gene is possibly TRBD2 (5 bases). Germline V CDR1 and CDR2: SNHLY, FYNNEI. The ends were cut back, 8 bases at V and 2 bases at J, with 7 bases in the middle. The CDR3 totals 11 residues. CDR3 DNA: TGTGCCAGCGAGAGGGCCTACGAGCAGTACTTC. Amino acid sequence: CASERAYEQYF.

This chain uses TRBV12-3 or TRBV12-4 with TRBJ1-5; 8 bases fit TRBD1. After removal of 5 bases from V and 0 bases from J, the junction contained 3 bases not matched to a gene. The CDR3 consists of 15 residues. Here the CDR3 DNA reads TGTGCCAGCAGTGTCGACAGGGGTAGCAATCAGCCCCAGCATTTT. This sequence encodes CASSVDRGSNQPQHF.

This clonotype has at least ten counts. This sequence joins TRBV7-2 and TRBJ1-4; 7 bases agree with TRBD1. With 7 bases clipped from V and 4 bases from J, the junction kept 6 bases outside the gene matches. Germline V gene lookup returns CDR1 SGHTA and CDR2 FQGNSA. CDR3 length: 14 residues. The DNA of the CDR3 is TGTGCCAGCACCGCGACAGGGATTAATGAAAAACTGTTTTTT. It translates to CASTATGINEKLFF.

The sample holds a few counts of this clonotype. This chain connects TRBV5-1 to TRBJ1-2; D not certain. The germline V gene encodes CDR1 SGHRS and CDR2 YFSETQ. Trimming pared 0 bases from V and 6 bases from J, leaving 9 bases between. The CDR3 extends over 13 amino acids. CDR3 DNA: TGCGCCAGCAGCTTGGTCGGGTTTGATGGCTACACCTTC. Protein product: CASSLVGFDGYTF. Together with reference TRBV5-1 and TRBJ1-2, the CDR3 gives the full variable domain: KAGVTQTPRYLIKTRGQQVTLSCSPISGHRSVSWYQQTPGQGLQFLFEYFSETQRNKGNFPGRFSGRQFSNSRSEMNVSTLELGDSALYLCASSLVGFDGYTFGSGTRLTVV.

This clonotype was observed a few times. The chain recombines TRBV20-1 with TRBJ1-1; 8 bases match TRBD1. V dropped 5 bases and J dropped 4; count of bases not matched to a gene: 12. CDR1 is DFQATT and CDR2 is SNEGSKA in the germline V gene (reference sequence). The length of the CDR3 is 15 residues. CDR3 nucleotides: TGCAGTGCTCCCGGAGCGGACAGGGACCGCACTGAAGCTTTCTTT. Translated: CSAPGADRDRTEAFF.

This clonotype was observed at least ten times. This chain joins TRBV7-3 and TRBJ2-3, with no clear D. The CDR3 totals 14 residues. Germline V gene data show CDR1 as SGHTA and CDR2 as FQGTGA. V was pared by 0 bases and J by 0 bases, with 4 bases between. For the CDR3, the DNA is TGTGCCAGCAGCTTAACGGGGAGCACAGATACGCAGTATTTT. Translation gives CASSLTGSTDTQYF.

Only one count was recorded for this clonotype. An end of the junction differs from the germline gene, which may be a read error. This chain links TRBV28 with TRBJ1-6, with 7 bases matching TRBD1. The V gene's germline CDR1 is MDHEN and CDR2 SYDVKM. CDR3 length: 15 residues. CDR3 sequence: CASSNTGTDNSPPHF. Here the CDR3 DNA reads TGTGCCAGCAGCAATACCGGGACAGATAATTCACCCCCCCACTTT.

Regarding this clonotype: Given a much more abundant clone one base away, this may be a read error. The chain is built from TRBV10-2 and TRBJ2-1; possibly TRBD1 for D (6 bases). CDR1 and CDR2 (germline): WSHSY, SAAADI. Trimming removed 10 bases from V and 2 bases from J, with 6 bases in between. CDR3 size: 11 residues. As DNA, the CDR3 is TGCGCCAACAGGGCCTACAATGAGCAGTTCTTC. It encodes CANRAYNEQFF.

This rearrangement joins TRBV20-1 to TRBJ2-5, with D uncertain. CDR1 and CDR2 (germline): DFQATT, SNEGSKA (reference sequence). The CDR3 totals 13 residues. V was trimmed by 2 bases and J by 6 bases, leaving 13 bases between them. The CDR3 sequence: CSARPGIEQTQYF. CDR3 coding DNA: TGCAGTGCTAGACCCGGAATTGAGCAGACCCAGTACTTC.

With respect to this clonotype: One end of the junction does not line up with germline, which may come from a read error. The chain is built from TRBV5-1 and TRBJ2-1; TRBD1 agrees at 9 bases. Germline loops: CDR1 SGHRS, CDR2 YFSETQ. This CDR3 is 14 amino acids long. CDR3 DNA sequence: TGCGCCAGCAACTTGACCGGGACAGGGAATGAGCAGTTCTTC. This translates into CASNLTGTGNEQFF.

The J gene is TRBJ2-5, the V gene TRBV10-3; the D is unclear. The J call may be in error: the DNA end matches TRBJ2-7 better. The CDR3 length is 15 residues. CDR1 is ENHRY and CDR2 is SYGVKD in the germline V gene. The DNA for the CDR3 is TGTGCCATCAGTGAGCGACAAGAACTCTCCTACGAGCAGTACTTC. Protein product: CAISERQELSYEQYF.

This clonotype occurred a few times. The chain carries TRBV7-2 and TRBJ2-7; tentative D call: TRBD2 (5 bases). V lost 5 bases and J lost 5, with 10 bases in between. The CDR3 has 12 residues. Germline values: CDR1 SGHTA, CDR2 FQGNSA. Here the CDR3 reads CASSDEGDEQYF. The CDR3 DNA sequence: TGTGCCAGCAGCGATGAGGGTGACGAGCAGTACTTC.